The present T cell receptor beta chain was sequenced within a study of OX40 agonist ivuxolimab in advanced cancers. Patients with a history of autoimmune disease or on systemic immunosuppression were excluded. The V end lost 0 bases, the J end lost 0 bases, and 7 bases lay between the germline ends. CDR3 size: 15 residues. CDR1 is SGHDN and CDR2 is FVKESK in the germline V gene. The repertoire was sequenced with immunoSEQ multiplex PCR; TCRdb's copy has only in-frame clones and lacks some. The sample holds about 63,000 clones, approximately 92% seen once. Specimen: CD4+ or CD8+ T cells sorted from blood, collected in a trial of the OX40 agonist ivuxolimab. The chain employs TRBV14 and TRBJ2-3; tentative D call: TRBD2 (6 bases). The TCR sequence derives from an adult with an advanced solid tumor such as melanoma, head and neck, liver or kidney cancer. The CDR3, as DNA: TGTGCCAGCAGCCAAGAGGAGGGTAGCACAGATACGCAGTATTTT. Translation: CASSQEEGSTDTQYF.